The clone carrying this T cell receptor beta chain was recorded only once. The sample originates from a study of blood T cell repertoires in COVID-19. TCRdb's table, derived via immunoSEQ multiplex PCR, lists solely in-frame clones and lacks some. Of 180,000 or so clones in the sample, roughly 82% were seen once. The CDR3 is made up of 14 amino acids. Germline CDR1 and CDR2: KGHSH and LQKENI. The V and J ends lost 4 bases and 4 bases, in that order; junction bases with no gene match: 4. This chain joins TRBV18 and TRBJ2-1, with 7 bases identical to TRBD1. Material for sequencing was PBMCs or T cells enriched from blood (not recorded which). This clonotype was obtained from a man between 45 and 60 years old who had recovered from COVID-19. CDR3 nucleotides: TGTGCCAGCTCACTCGGGACAGATTACAATGAGCAGTTCTTC. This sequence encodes CASSLGTDYNEQFF. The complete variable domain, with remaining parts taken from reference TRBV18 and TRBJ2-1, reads NAGVMQNPRHLVRRRGQEARLRCSPMKGHSHVYWYRQLPEEGLKFMVYLQKENIIDESGMPKERFSAEFPKEGPSILRIQQVVRGDSAAYFCASSLGTDYNEQFFGPGTRLTVL.